A single T cell receptor beta chain is shown here with its context. The target antigen is unknown. Stated treatment: approximately 9-day PBMC culture with coronavirus spike peptide pools or control peptides (ViraFEST assay). These data come from a study of vaccination and CD4 T cells after COVID-19. Looking at the study overall: Every culture used as a control got a CEFX pool, an HIV-1 Nef pool, or no peptide.

Sequencing of DNA taken from cultured CD4+ T cells relied on the Oncomine TCR Beta short-read assay. From the PCR reads, TCRdb called clonotypes with MiXCR, one entry per CDR3 protein. Of some 26,000 distinct CDR3 sequences in the sample, approximately 50% are singletons; the top ten hold 28%. This CDR3 spans 15 amino acids. Trimming removed 5 bases from V and 4 bases from J; junction bases left unmatched: 7. Per germline, CDR1 SGHTA and CDR2 FQGNSA. The clonotype originates from a human donor who received a COVID-19 vaccine. The starting material was CD4+ T cells from blood, cultured in vitro, obtained before SARS-CoV-2 vaccination. The chain joins TRBV7-2 to TRBJ2-7; 11 bases map to TRBD1. The CDR3 spells CASSITGTGGYEQYF. The CDR3 DNA reads as TGTGCCAGCAGCATAACCGGGACAGGGGGGTACGAGCAGTACTTC.